Following are 7 T cell receptor beta chains from one sample sequenced in a study of human T cells and chemical hapten exposure. MiXCR, applied by TCRdb to the RACE reads, yields one record per CDR3 protein. The data show more than 85,000 distinct CDR3 sequences, 9% to 9.5% seen once. The time point here: patch test 2, 6 weeks after DPC sensitization. Treatment in this sample: therapeutic diphenylcyclopropenone sensitization with weekly scalp DPC. This specimen was whole blood, taken in connection with sensitization to the hapten diphenylcyclopropenone (DPC). Receptor source: a woman aged 40-49 years with alopecia areata. Some clones in this sample may be carry-over from other donors' samples.

This clonotype was counted ten times or more. The rearrangement uses TRBV6-2 or TRBV6-3 and TRBJ1-5, with D unclear. This CDR3 is 15 amino acids long. Trimming took off 3 bases at V and 0 bases at J, with 9 bases between the two ends. Looked up from germline, CDR1 is MNHEY and CDR2 is SVGEGT. DNA of the CDR3: TGTGCCAGCAGTTATTACGGCCGTAGCAATCAGCCCCAGCATTTT. This codes for CASSYYGRSNQPQHF.

This clonotype was observed at least ten times. The chain carries TRBV12-3 or TRBV12-4 and TRBJ2-5; D gene ambiguous. V lost 2 bases to trimming and J lost 4 bases, with 14 bases between them. The CDR3 runs to 15 residues. The CDR3 region is CASSLTWTLGETQYF. CDR3 nucleotides: TGTGCCAGCAGTTTAACCTGGACGTTGGGAGAGACCCAGTACTTC.

In this sample, this clonotype turned up a few times. The rearrangement joins TRBV28 to TRBJ2-7; 13 bases are a match to TRBD2. The CDR3 runs to 15 residues. The trim removed 6 bases at V and 5 bases at J, leaving 7 bases unmatched. The germline V gene has CDR1 MDHEN and CDR2 SYDVKM. The CDR3 spells CASSRTSGGGNEQYF. The CDR3 region has the DNA TGTGCCAGCAGCCGAACTAGCGGGGGGGGCAACGAGCAGTACTTC. The full variable domain, its missing parts supplied by reference TRBV28 and TRBJ2-7, is DVKVTQSSRYLVKRTGEKVFLECVQDMDHENMFWYRQDPGLGLRLIYFSYDVKMKEKGDIPEGYSVSREKKERFSLILESASTNQTSMYLCASSRTSGGGNEQYFGPGTRLTVT.

This clonotype was counted many times. The chain links TRBV4-1 to TRBJ2-7; D is perhaps TRBD1 (5 bases). Per germline, CDR1 MGHRA and CDR2 YSYEKL. Trimming took off 1 base at V and 6 bases at J, with 10 bases between the two ends. CDR3 length: 13 amino acids. CDR3 bases: TGCGCCAGCAGCCAAGTGGCAGGGCCCGAGCAGTACTTC. Translating it yields CASSQVAGPEQYF.

The chain combines TRBV27 with TRBJ1-2; 10 nucleotides align to TRBD1. This CDR3 is built from 14 residues. After removal of 5 bases from V and 8 bases from J, the junction contained 8 bases not matched to a gene. Per the germline V gene, CDR1 is MNHEY and CDR2 is SMNVEV (reference sequence). The CDR3 reads CASSAPGQGLGYTF. Written as DNA, the CDR3 is TGTGCCAGCAGTGCTCCGGGACAGGGGCTCGGCTACACCTTC.

Note on this clonotype: This could be a read error, since a much larger clone is one nucleotide away. The V and J genes are TRBV28 and TRBJ2-7; 7 positions match TRBD1. The CDR3 covers 14 residues. Germline V gives CDR1 MDHEN, CDR2 SYDVKM. CDR3 nucleotides: TGTACCAGCAGTCCACAATCGACAGGGTACGAGCAGTACTTC. Protein product: CTSSPQSTGYEQYF.

This clonotype was seen at least ten times. The chain carries TRBV20-1 and TRBJ2-5; 7 bases agree with TRBD1. J was trimmed by 2 bases and V by 7 bases; bases with no gene match: 7. CDR3 length: 13 amino acids. Germline CDR1 is DFQATT and CDR2 is SNEGSKA (reference sequence). This CDR3 is CSGNRGAQETQYF. CDR3 in DNA: TGCAGTGGTAACAGGGGCGCACAAGAGACCCAGTACTTC.